The present T cell receptor (beta chain) was sequenced within a study of T cell responses to AZD1222 COVID-19 vaccine (dated by TCRdb to the early 2020s). For the study in its entirety: AZD1222 recipients whose second dose came at about 4 weeks and those whose second dose came at about 12 weeks were combined into one group, since spike-specific TCR depth and breadth did not differ between the two schedules. TCR sequencing covered 230 to 250 trial participants: 200 to 210 given two doses of AZD1222 and approximately 25 given two doses of MenACWY control vaccine. Trial participants were enrolled by age into subgroups of 18-55, 56-69 and 70-plus years, and around 150, 28 and 57 TCR-sequenced participants, respectively, were included in these subgroups.

The CDR3 regions of human TCRbeta chains were analyzed by immunosequencing. The original methods were these. Repertoire TCRs were matched against a reference library of SARS-CoV-2-specific TCRs generated with the MIRA antigen-specificity platform. Breadth meant the fraction of unique TCRs that were SARS-CoV-2-associated, whereas depth meant the fraction of total T cells that were SARS-CoV-2-associated. Using the MIRA data, each spike-specific TCR was mapped to the spike region that the TCR reacts to and placed in a CD4 or CD8 class. Log10-transformed breadth and depth values were compared by one-way ANOVA with Sidak's multiple comparisons tests. This is the immuneACCESS table as TCRdb keeps it, with only in-frame sequences that have V and J called. A part of the clones is gone; compared with another copy, unresolved V genes explain less than half, and the rest is unexplained. The V and J calls and clone size come from that table; D and trimming were worked out from the DNA. In this sample the table shows about 76,000 clones, 70% to 90% of which occur a single time. In total, the top ten clones hold roughly 10% of the sample.

The research as a whole found: After two AZD1222 doses, both the breadth and the depth of spike-specific TCRs were significantly higher than at day 0 and than in MenACWY recipients. Because no samples from the day 14 peak response were available, repertoires could be characterized only after the peak T cell response. CD4 TCRs associated with the vaccine covered the entire spike protein, and the dominant responses were in regions 160-218 and 743-854. In the small 56-69-year group, the increase in depth fell short of significance, most likely because of low power. Most participants were white British and females outnumbered males, and the authors suggested that clonal diversity may have been underestimated. Reportedly, close to half of the unique spike-specific TCRs recognized epitopes lying outside the regions that are mutated in the B.1.351 and B.1.1.7 variants. Conclusions about previously exposed vaccinees were limited because only five to seven AZD1222 recipients were SARS-CoV-2 seropositive at baseline.

Of note for this clone: The specificity of this receptor is unknown. Base qualities are missing; no much larger clone stands one base away.

The time point label corresponds to: baseline before first vaccination. The vaccinee samples were drawn from two UK trials, COV001 and COV002, one of which was a single-blind randomized controlled phase 2/3 trial testing AZD1222 (ChAdOx1 nCoV-19) in healthy adults. For TCRbeta chain sequencing, PBMC samples were collected from trial participants at day 0 and at day 28 after the second dose. The clonotype originates from an adult in good health. This material consisted of peripheral blood, taken on day 0 of AZD1222 vaccination.

The nucleotides are TGTGCCAGCAGCAAACGGGTGGGTCAGAGAGAGGTCTACGAGCAGTACTTC. Translated, it gives CASSKRVGQREVYEQYF. Rearrangement joined TRBV13 to TRBJ2-7; the D gene remains uncertain. From a lookup of the germline V gene (reference sequence), CDR1 and CDR2 are PRHDT and FYEKMQ. Trimming removed 5 bases from V and 3 bases from J, leaving 23 bases between the germline ends. The CDR3 measures 17 amino acids from cysteine to phenylalanine. The CDR3 DNA has 51 bases and is translated from base 1.